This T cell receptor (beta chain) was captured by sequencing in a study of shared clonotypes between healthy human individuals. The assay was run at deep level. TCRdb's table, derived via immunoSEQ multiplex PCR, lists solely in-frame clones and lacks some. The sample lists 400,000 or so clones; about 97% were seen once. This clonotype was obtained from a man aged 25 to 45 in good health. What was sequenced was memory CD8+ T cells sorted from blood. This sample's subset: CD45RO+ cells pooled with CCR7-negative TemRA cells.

As DNA, the CDR3 is TGTGCCAGCAGCTTAGGATTGGGTATGGGGGCCTCTGGGGCCAACGTCCTGACTTTC. This encodes CASSLGLGMGASGANVLTF. The V gene is TRBV11-1, the J gene TRBJ2-6; TRBD1 might be the D (6 bases). The ends were cut back, 1 base at V and 0 bases at J, with 16 bases in the middle. Germline V gene data show CDR1 as SGHAT and CDR2 as FQDESV (reference sequence). This CDR3 has 19 amino acids. The whole variable domain, remainder taken from reference TRBV11-1 and TRBJ2-6, is EAEVAQSPRYKITEKSQAVAFWCDPISGHATLYWYRQILGQGPELLVQFQDESVVDDSQLPKDRFSAERLKGVDSTLKIQPAELGDSAMYLCASSLGLGMGASGANVLTFGAGSRLTVL.